This passage covers 27 T cell receptor beta chains from one sample sequenced in a study of T cells in Graves' hyperthyroidism and ophthalmopathy. TCR beta CDR3 region amplification was performed from RNA transcripts. HTBI primers were the set used in a first-round RT-PCR of the TCR CDR3. Each CDR3 protein is one row after TCRdb ran MiXCR on the multiplex PCR reads. This sample yields about 640,000 distinct CDR3 sequences, of which 14% are seen a single time; roughly an eighth belongs to the top ten. The sequenced sample consisted of blood. The receptor set was obtained from a woman aged 45-65 years with Graves' ophthalmopathy.

This clonotype was counted ten times or more. The chain has TRBV18 and TRBJ1-1; D gene unclear. The germline V and J ends were trimmed by 2 bases and 1 base, with 5 bases remaining between them. CDR1 is KGHSH, CDR2 LQKENI, per germline. The CDR3 consists of 13 residues. The CDR3 region is CASSPVQNTEAFF. CDR3 nucleotide sequence: TGTGCCAGCTCACCAGTCCAGAACACTGAAGCTTTCTTT.

This clonotype has ten or more counts. This sequence joins TRBV7-2 and TRBJ2-3, with TRBD2 matching 10 bases. Germline lookup yields CDR1 SGHTA and CDR2 FQGNSA. CDR3 length equals 17 residues. Trimming took 5 bases from V and 2 from J; bases not matched to a gene: 10. The CDR3 region is CASSLASLAGDTDTQYF. CDR3 in DNA: TGTGCCAGCAGCCTCGCTAGCCTAGCGGGAGACACAGATACGCAGTATTTT.

This clonotype showed up just a few times. The junction departs from germline at one end; a sequencing error may be responsible. The chain combines TRBV6-9 with TRBJ2-2; D unresolved. The CDR3 contains 13 residues. Germline V gene sequence: CDR1 MNHGY, CDR2 SVAAGI. CDR3 loop: CACSYYNTGELFF. CDR3 nucleotide sequence: TGTGCCTGCAGTTACTACAACACCGGGGAGCTGTTTTTT.

Notes on this clonotype: A much larger clone lies a single base off, so this may be a read error. This chain links TRBV6-2 or TRBV6-3 with TRBJ2-1, with D possibly matching TRBD1 (5 bases). Germline V gives CDR1 MNHEY, CDR2 SVGEGT. V was pared by 6 bases and J by 2 bases, with 11 bases between. This CDR3 contains 14 residues. CDR3 region: CASRRQTPYNEQFF. CDR3 DNA sequence: TGTGCCAGCAGACGACAGACCCCCTACAATGAGCAGTTCTTC.

This clonotype was found a few times. The rearrangement joins TRBV12-3 or TRBV12-4 to TRBJ2-1, with D tentatively TRBD1 or TRBD2 (5 bases each). The CDR3 contains 13 residues. V shed 6 bases and J shed 9 bases, with 15 bases lying between them. DNA of the CDR3: TGTGCCAGCAGGGGAGACGGGGCTAGTGAGCAGTTCTTC. It specifies CASRGDGASEQFF.

This clonotype was seen only a few times. The rearrangement uses TRBV12-5 and TRBJ2-7; 7 bases match TRBD2. V shed 7 bases, J shed 4 bases, and the junction held 4 bases outside the gene matches. Germline loops: CDR1 LGHNT, CDR2 FRNRAP. CDR3 size: 12 residues. CDR3 protein: CASANSGYEQYF. The CDR3 nucleotides are TGTGCTAGTGCCAATAGCGGGTACGAGCAGTACTTC. The full variable domain, rest sourced from reference TRBV12-5 and TRBJ2-7, is DARVTQTPRHKVTEMGQEVTMRCQPILGHNTVFWYRQTMMQGLELLAYFRNRAPLDDSGMPKDRFSAEMPDATLATLKIQPSEPRDSAVYFCASANSGYEQYFGPGTRLTVT.

In this sample, this clonotype turned up many times. The V call is TRBV30, the J call TRBJ1-5, with 7 nucleotides matching TRBD1. Germline CDR1 GTSNPN, CDR2 SVGIG (reference sequence). The CDR3 is 13 amino acids. With V trimmed by 5 bases and J by 0 bases, 1 base remained unmatched. CDR3 region: CAWGQDSNQPQHF. The CDR3 DNA is TGTGCCTGGGGACAGGATAGCAATCAGCCCCAGCATTTT.

This clonotype was counted at least ten times. The chain recombines TRBV28 with TRBJ1-1; D possibly corresponds to TRBD1 (6 bases). Trimming took 6 bases from V and 5 from J, leaving 13 bases between them. The CDR3 loop spans 13 amino acids. Germline lookup yields CDR1 MDHEN and CDR2 SYDVKM. The CDR3 coding sequence is TGTGCCAGCAGCTGGGACAATCCAACTGAAGCTTTCTTT. It is translated as CASSWDNPTEAFF.

This clonotype came up a few times. This chain joins TRBV29-1 and TRBJ1-1, with 7 bases that match TRBD1. The CDR3 extends over 12 amino acids. CDR1 is SQVTM, CDR2 ANQGSEA, per germline. V lost 4 bases to trimming and J lost 4 bases; unmatched junction nucleotides: 3. The CDR3 region is CSVGEGATEAFF. For the CDR3, the DNA is TGCAGCGTTGGCGAGGGGGCCACTGAAGCTTTCTTT.

In its sample, this clonotype was seen once. The chain employs TRBV7-2 and TRBJ2-1, with TRBD2 matching over 11 bases. Germline lookup yields CDR1 SGHTA and CDR2 FQGNSA. This CDR3 region has 17 residues. The trim removed 4 bases at V and 8 bases at J, leaving 13 bases unmatched. CDR3 amino acids: CASSSHPPGLAEHEQFF. The DNA for the CDR3 is TGTGCCAGCAGCTCACACCCTCCGGGACTAGCGGAACATGAGCAGTTCTTC.

This clonotype was seen many times. This rearrangement joins TRBV30 to TRBJ1-1, with TRBD1 matching 8 bases. V lost 2 bases to trimming and J lost 1 base; unmatched junction nucleotides: 3. Germline V gene sequence: CDR1 GTSNPN, CDR2 SVGIG (reference sequence). The CDR3 length is 14 residues. The CDR3 sequence: CAWSTGTGNTEAFF. CDR3 sequence (DNA): TGTGCCTGGAGTACGGGGACAGGGAACACTGAAGCTTTCTTT.

V gene TRBV7-2 combines with J gene TRBJ2-7; TRBD2 agrees at 7 bases. Germline V gene lookup returns CDR1 SGHTA and CDR2 FQGNSA. The CDR3 contains 17 residues. After removal of 1 base from V and 3 bases from J, the junction contained 12 bases not matched to a gene. The CDR3 nucleotides read TGTGCCAGCAGCTTAGAGGTTTCGGCTAGCGGAGACTACGAGCAGTACTTC. Its protein is CASSLEVSASGDYEQYF.

This clonotype was seen only a few times. This chain joins TRBV7-9 and TRBJ1-1, with TRBD1 identical over 9 bases. The length of the CDR3 is 15 residues. Germline V CDR1 and CDR2: SEHNR, FQNEAQ (reference sequence). J gave up 4 bases and V 3 bases, and 6 bases lay outside the gene matches. DNA of the CDR3: TGTGCCAGCAGCTTCACAGGGGGCCGGGTCACTGAAGCTTTCTTT. Protein: CASSFTGGRVTEAFF.

The chain links TRBV7-9 to TRBJ2-7; D ambiguous. CDR3 length: 12 residues. Trimming took 8 bases from V and 2 from J, leaving 10 bases between them. Germline V CDR1 and CDR2: SEHNR, FQNEAQ (reference sequence). CDR3 nucleotide sequence: TGTGCCAGCGGCTGGGGTACCTACGAGCAGTACTTC. Translation gives CASGWGTYEQYF.

This clonotype appeared many times. The V gene is TRBV7-2, the J gene TRBJ2-3; the D is unclear. Trimming cost V 5 bases and J 0 bases, with 6 bases left between them. CDR3 length: 13 residues. Per germline, CDR1 SGHTA and CDR2 FQGNSA. CDR3 nucleotide sequence: TGTGCCAGCAGCGCTACTAGCACAGATACGCAGTATTTT. This gives the protein CASSATSTDTQYF.

This clonotype was counted ten times or more. The chain employs TRBV12-3 or TRBV12-4 and TRBJ2-2, with 10 bases that match TRBD1. The CDR3 sequence is 15 residues long. The V and J ends lost 5 bases and 4 bases, in that order; junction bases with no gene match: 4. DNA of the CDR3: TGTGCCAGCAGTCCGGGACAGGGGTTCACCGGGGAGCTGTTTTTT. Its translation is CASSPGQGFTGELFF.

This clonotype occurred many times. For the CDR3, the DNA is TGTGCCAGCAGCCCACGGGGGGACAGGTCCAAGCAGTACTTC. Translated: CASSPRGDRSKQYF. V is TRBV7-8 and J is TRBJ2-7, with D tentatively TRBD1 (8 bases). Germline CDR1 SGHVS, CDR2 FQNEAQ. V was clipped by 5 bases and J by 8 bases, with 19 bases between them. There are 14 residues in the CDR3.

This clonotype has ten or more counts. This sequence joins TRBV28 and TRBJ1-5, with 9 bases identical to TRBD1. This CDR3 is built from 15 residues. V was clipped by 6 bases and J by 6 bases; unmatched bases: 9. Germline V gene data show CDR1 as MDHEN and CDR2 as SYDVKM. CDR3 DNA: TGTGCCAGCAGATCAGGGACAGGGTGGTTTCAGCCCCAGCATTTT. Translating it yields CASRSGTGWFQPQHF.

In this sample, this clonotype turned up many times. This sequence joins TRBV28 and TRBJ2-7; possibly TRBD2 for D (7 bases). The CDR3 sequence is 14 residues long. Trimming took 1 base from V and 7 from J, leaving 14 bases between them. The germline V gene has CDR1 MDHEN and CDR2 SYDVKM. CDR3 bases: TGTGCCAGCAGTTTATTTGGGGGGGCGCGAGAGCAGTACTTC. This codes for CASSLFGGAREQYF.

This clonotype was picked up a small number of times. This sequence joins TRBV4-3 and TRBJ2-7, with D tentatively TRBD2 (5 bases). V was pared by 3 bases and J by 2 bases, with 14 bases between. Germline CDR1 reads LGHNA; CDR2 reads YSLEER. The CDR3 extends over 15 amino acids. The CDR3: CASSHRYREPYEQYF. CDR3 sequence (DNA): TGCGCCAGCAGCCATCGATACCGGGAACCCTACGAGCAGTACTTC.

This clonotype was picked up a small number of times. A much more abundant neighbour one base away suggests this may be a read error. This sequence joins TRBV9 and TRBJ2-1; D is tentatively TRBD1 or TRBD2 (6 bases each). Germline V CDR1 and CDR2: SGDLS, YYNGEE. The CDR3 is made up of 13 amino acids. V was cut by 2 bases and J by 7 bases, with 10 bases left in between. CDR3 DNA: TGTGCCAGCAGCGTGCTAGGGGGGAATGAGCAGTTCTTC. It translates to CASSVLGGNEQFF.

A word on this clonotype: A read error is possible here, since a much larger clone lies one base away. The J gene is TRBJ2-1, the V gene TRBV20-1; TRBD2 aligns across 11 bases. The CDR3 totals 15 residues. CDR1 DFQATT and CDR2 SNEGSKA come from the germline V gene (reference sequence). CDR3 in DNA: TGCAGTGCAAGAGTACTAGCGGGAGTTTATAGTGAGCAGTCCTTC. This codes for CSARVLAGVYSEQSF.

This clonotype was found a few times. The chain links TRBV12-3 or TRBV12-4 to TRBJ2-5; D is unclear. The length of the CDR3 is 14 residues. The V end was cut by 0 bases, the J end by 0 bases, with 5 bases between. CDR3 bases: TGTGCCAGCAGTTTAGCCTCGTACCAAGAGACCCAGTACTTC. Protein sequence: CASSLASYQETQYF.

This clonotype was seen many times. The rearrangement links TRBV5-1 to TRBJ2-2; 8 positions match TRBD2. Germline V gene data show CDR1 as SGHRS and CDR2 as YFSETQ. The J segment lost 5 bases and the V segment lost 6 bases, leaving 9 bases of the junction unmatched. This CDR3 contains 15 residues. The CDR3 DNA reads as TGCGCCAGCACAGGGAGCGGGAGCGGGACCGGGGAGCTGTTTTTT. Translating gives CASTGSGSGTGELFF.

Turning to this clonotype: A much larger clone is a single base away; this may be a read error. The chain has TRBV30 and TRBJ1-2, with D tentatively TRBD1 (6 bases). Germline V gene lookup returns CDR1 GTSNPN and CDR2 SVGIG (reference sequence). The CDR3 is 18 residues long. The DNA of the CDR3 is TGTGCCAGGAGTGTATTCACAATCCGGGACAAGGGCCTCTATGGCTACACCTTC. It yields the protein CARSVFTIRDKGLYGYTF.

This clonotype was seen many times. The gene calls are TRBV28 and TRBJ2-1, with unresolved D. The CDR3 sequence is 12 residues long. V was cut by 5 bases and J by 8 bases, with 10 bases left in between. Germline V gene sequence: CDR1 MDHEN, CDR2 SYDVKM. DNA of the CDR3: TGTGCCAGCAGTGACCCCCTCCATGAGCAGTTCTTC. Protein product: CASSDPLHEQFF.

This clonotype was detected ten times or more. V gene TRBV2 combines with J gene TRBJ2-4; perhaps TRBD2 as D (6 bases). Deletions cut 5 bases from V and 3 bases from J, with 17 bases between. The CDR3 runs 16 residues. Germline assignment: CDR1 SNHLY and CDR2 FYNNEI. CDR3 bases: TGTGCCAGCAGTTCCAGCGGGCGATCCCTCAAAAACATTCAGTACTTC. Translating it yields CASSSSGRSLKNIQYF.